This T cell receptor beta chain was identified during a study of neoadjuvant anti-PD-1 for oral cavity cancer. Data came from immunoSEQ multiplex PCR; TCRdb stores just in-frame clones and leaves some out. The sample lists several thousand clones; just over 75% were seen once. Stage II-IVA oral cavity squamous cell carcinoma was new and untreated by systemic or radiation therapy. Trimming left V 4 bases short and J 0 bases short, with 10 bases between. This CDR3 comprises 15 residues. Germline V gene sequence: CDR1 MNHNS, CDR2 SASEGT. Sequencing was performed on PBMCs, taken before nivolumab (anti-PD-1) treatment. The gene calls are TRBV6-1 and TRBJ1-5; D is perhaps TRBD1 (6 bases). The clonotype originates from a person between 35 and 79 years old with oral cavity squamous cell carcinoma. CDR3 DNA sequence: TGTGCCAGCAGTGTGTCAGGGGATAGCAATCAGCCCCAGCATTTT. Translated: CASSVSGDSNQPQHF.